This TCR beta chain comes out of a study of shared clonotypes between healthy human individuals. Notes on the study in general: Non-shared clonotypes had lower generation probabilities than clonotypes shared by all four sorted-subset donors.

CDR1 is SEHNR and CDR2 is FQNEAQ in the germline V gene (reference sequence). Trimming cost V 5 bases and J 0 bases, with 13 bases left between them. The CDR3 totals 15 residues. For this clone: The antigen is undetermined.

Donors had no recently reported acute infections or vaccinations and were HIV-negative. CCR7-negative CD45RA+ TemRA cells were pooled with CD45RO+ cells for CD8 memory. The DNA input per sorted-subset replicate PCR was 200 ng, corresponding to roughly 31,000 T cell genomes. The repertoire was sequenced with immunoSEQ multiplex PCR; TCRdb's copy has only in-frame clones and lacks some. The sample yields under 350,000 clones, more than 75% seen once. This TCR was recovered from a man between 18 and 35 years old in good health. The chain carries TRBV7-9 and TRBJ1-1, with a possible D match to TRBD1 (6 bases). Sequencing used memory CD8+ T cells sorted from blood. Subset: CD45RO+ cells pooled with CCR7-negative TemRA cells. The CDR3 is CASSPVDSLNTEAFF. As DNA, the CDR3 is TGTGCCAGCAGCCCGGTGGACAGCCTGAACACTGAAGCTTTCTTT.